The source of this T cell receptor beta chain is a study of blood T cell repertoires in COVID-19. The wider study: The origin of the acute and convalescent COVID-19 samples was the United States, Italy and Spain. Sources were T cells, B-cell-depleted T cells, or PBMCs; the material itself was cDNA or gDNA.

As handled by the study authors: Counts of nucleated cells, estimated from reference gene primer amplification, were obtained. Sequencing used immunoSEQ multiplex PCR; TCRdb keeps in-frame clones, though not all of them. V and J calls and clone size are copied from that table; D and trimming were computed from the DNA. Among roughly 46,000 clones listed, about 88% were seen once. The CDR3 consists of 16 residues. Germline V gene sequence: CDR1 SGHAT, CDR2 FQNNGV. Trimming cost V 4 bases and J 5 bases; bases outside gene matches: 9. There are a few counts of this clone. The chain links TRBV11-2 to TRBJ2-5; 11 bases match TRBD2. The clonotype comes from a woman in her fifties or sixties who had recovered from COVID-19. The sample taken for sequencing was PBMCs or T cells enriched from blood (not recorded which). CDR3 residues: CASSSLAGGPKETQYF. The CDR3 region has the DNA TGTGCCAGCAGCTCCTTAGCGGGAGGGCCTAAGGAGACCCAGTACTTC.